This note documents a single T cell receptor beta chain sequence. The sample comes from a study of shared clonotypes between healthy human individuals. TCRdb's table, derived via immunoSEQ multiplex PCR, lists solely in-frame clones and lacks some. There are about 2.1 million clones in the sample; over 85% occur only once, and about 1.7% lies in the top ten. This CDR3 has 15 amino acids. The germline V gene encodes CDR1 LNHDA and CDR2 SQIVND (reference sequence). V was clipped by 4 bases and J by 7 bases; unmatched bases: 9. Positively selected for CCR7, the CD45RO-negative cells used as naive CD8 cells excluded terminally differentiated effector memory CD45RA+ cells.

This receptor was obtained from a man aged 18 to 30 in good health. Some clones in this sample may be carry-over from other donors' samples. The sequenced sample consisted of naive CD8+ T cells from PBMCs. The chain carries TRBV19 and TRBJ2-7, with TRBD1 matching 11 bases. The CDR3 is CASSNRGQGAWEQYF. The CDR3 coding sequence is TGTGCCAGTAGTAATAGAGGACAGGGGGCTTGGGAGCAGTACTTC.